This TCR beta chain was captured in a study of cytomegalovirus exposure and HLA in healthy donors. The study's findings and limits: V- and J-gene trimming in TCR beta was tied to a missense DCLRE1C variant by an analysis performed later. HLA restriction was apparent for most CMV-associated TCR beta chains in a later analysis. The authors excluded some V segments, including TRBV6-2 and TRBV6-3, as indistinguishable. Rates of TCR association differed by HLA locus in a later analysis, with DRB1 highest and HLA-C lowest.

Points on this clone: Its antigen remains unidentified.

Primers included in the PCR were 60 Vbeta and 13 Jbeta primers. Assay: immunoSEQ multiplex PCR; the TCRdb copy retains only in-frame clones and omits some. The data hold over 130,000 clones, with roughly three quarters observed a single time. The CDR3 is 17 residues long. V was clipped by 0 bases and J by 3 bases; unmatched bases: 9. The V gene's germline CDR1 is SGHRS and CDR2 YFSETQ. The clonotype comes from a human donor in good health. Sequencing input: PBMCs. V usage is TRBV5-1 and J usage is TRBJ2-5; 9 positions match TRBD2. CDR3 DNA: TGCGCCAGCAGCTTGGTTCTAGCGGGAAGTCCCGAAGAGACCCAGTACTTC. Translated: CASSLVLAGSPEETQYF.